The rows below give T cell receptor beta chains drawn from one sample of a study of blood T cell repertoires in COVID-19. TCRdb keeps only in-frame clones here, not all; method: immunoSEQ multiplex PCR. The table includes around 200,000 clones, about 87% detected once. Material for sequencing was peripheral blood. These receptors were taken from a man aged 35 to 55 with active or convalescent COVID-19. The CDR3 runs from the conserved cysteine through the conserved F or W. A D gene is named only where the DNA matches it firmly. Clone size, where shown, is once, few, many, or a class for clones that have expanded.

j_call | v_call | cdr3_length | d_call | clone_size | cdr3_aa | cdr3_nt
TRBJ1-3 | TRBV5-1 | 16 | . | once | CASSLAYRDSGNTIYF | TGCGCCAGCAGCTTGGCCTACAGGGACTCTGGAAACACCATATATTTT
TRBJ1-1 | TRBV29-1 | 11 | . | . | CSVGRNTEAFF | TGCAGCGTTGGGAGGAACACTGAAGCTTTCTTT
TRBJ1-1 | TRBV7-9 | 15 | . | . | CASSFRGREDTEAFF | TGTGCCAGCAGCTTCCGGGGTCGGGAGGACACTGAAGCTTTCTTT
TRBJ2-7 | TRBV11-2 | 15 | . | . | CASSITGTSSYEQYF | TGTGCCAGCAGCATAACCGGGACAAGCTCCTACGAGCAGTACTTC
TRBJ2-3 | TRBV6-5 | 14 | . | . | CASSKDSHTDTQYF | TGTGCCAGCAGTAAGGACAGTCACACAGATACGCAGTATTTT
TRBJ2-1 | TRBV5-1 | 15 | . | . | CASSHAITSQGEQFF | TGCGCCAGCAGCCATGCCATAACCTCACAGGGTGAGCAGTTCTTC
TRBJ1-4 | TRBV19 | 16 | . | . | CASSIDQESKNEKLFF | TGTGCCAGTAGTATAGACCAGGAATCGAAGAATGAAAAACTGTTTTTT
TRBJ1-5 | TRBV6-5 | 13 | . | . | CASRRLRDQPQHF | TGTGCCAGCCGCAGACTAAGGGATCAGCCCCAGCATTTT
TRBJ2-2 | TRBV5-1 | 13 | . | . | CASSPPRTGELFF | TGCGCCAGCAGCCCCCCCAGGACCGGGGAGCTGTTTTTT
TRBJ2-1 | TRBV7-2 | 18 | TRBD2 | . | CASSWGRGLAPLGNEQFF | TGTGCCAGCAGCTGGGGCAGGGGACTAGCCCCTTTGGGGAATGAGCAGTTCTTC
TRBJ2-1 | TRBV5-4 | 13 | . | . | CASSMVGGNEQFF | TGTGCCAGCAGCATGGTGGGGGGAAACGAGCAGTTCTTC
TRBJ2-1 | TRBV5-4 | 13 | . | . | CASSLTVNNEQFF | TGTGCCAGCAGCTTGACAGTTAACAATGAGCAGTTCTTC
TRBJ2-6 | TRBV4-3 | 15 | . | . | CASSLGGAGANVLTF | TGCGCCAGCAGCCTTGGCGGGGCTGGGGCCAACGTCCTGACTTTC
TRBJ2-5 | TRBV15 | 14 | . | . | CATSRDNGQETQYF | TGTGCCACCAGCAGAGATAACGGTCAAGAGACCCAGTACTTC
TRBJ1-4 | TRBV28 | 16 | . | . | CASRVGGGWANEKLFF | TGTGCCAGCAGAGTTGGGGGGGGCTGGGCTAATGAAAAACTGTTTTTT
TRBJ1-1 | TRBV25-1 | 12 | . | few | CASSGNRVEAFF | TGTGCCAGCAGTGGCAACAGGGTCGAAGCTTTCTTT
TRBJ1-3 | TRBV6-4 | 13 | . | . | CASSGGLRNTIYF | TGTGCCAGCAGTGGAGGTCTAAGAAACACCATATATTTT
TRBJ1-6 | TRBV12-5 | 18 | TRBD1 | . | CASGSQGQGISYNSPLHF | TGTGCTAGTGGTTCCCAGGGACAGGGGATTTCCTATAATTCACCCCTCCACTTT
TRBJ1-5 | TRBV2 | 13 | TRBD1 | . | CASSRQGHQPQHF | TGTGCCAGCAGTAGACAGGGTCATCAGCCCCAGCATTTT
TRBJ1-1 | TRBV10-3 | 14 | TRBD1 | . | CAISPDRRNTEAFF | TGTGCCATCAGCCCGGACAGGCGGAACACTGAAGCTTTCTTT
TRBJ1-1 | TRBV6-5 | 12 | . | . | CASSLQGSVAFF | TGTGCCAGCAGTTTACAGGGTTCCGTTGCTTTCTTT
TRBJ2-2 | TRBV11-2 | 14 | . | . | CASSLERQAGELFF | TGTGCCAGCAGCTTAGAGCGACAGGCCGGGGAGCTGTTTTTT
TRBJ1-1 | TRBV2 | 13 | . | few | CASSVAEATEAFF | TGTGCCAGCAGTGTAGCGGAGGCCACTGAAGCTTTCTTT
TRBJ2-6 | TRBV11-3 | 18 | TRBD1 | once | CASSPGTGASSGANVLTF | TGTGCCAGCAGCCCCGGGACAGGGGCCTCCTCTGGGGCCAACGTCCTGACTTTC
TRBJ1-6 | TRBV30 | 14 | . | . | CAWSRQAYNSPLHF | TGTGCCTGGAGTCGGCAGGCCTATAATTCACCCCTCCACTTT
TRBJ2-5 | TRBV7-2 | 12 | . | . | CASNRGLETQYF | TGTGCCAGCAACCGGGGTTTGGAGACCCAGTACTTC
TRBJ2-1 | TRBV10-1 | 17 | TRBD2 | . | CASSDRTSGGNYNEQFF | TGCGCCAGCAGTGACCGGACTAGCGGGGGCAATTACAATGAGCAGTTCTTC
TRBJ2-7 | TRBV13 | 15 | . | . | CASSLGLGSAYEQYF | TGTGCCAGCAGCTTAGGCCTCGGGTCTGCCTACGAGCAGTACTTC
TRBJ1-1 | TRBV6-2/TRBV6-3 | 16 | . | . | CASTPKTVLMNTEAFF | TGTGCCAGCACCCCTAAGACAGTGCTAATGAACACTGAAGCTTTCTTT
TRBJ1-2 | TRBV9 | 15 | . | once | CASSGSETLEHGYTF | TGTGCCAGCAGCGGCTCGGAGACACTAGAACATGGCTACACCTTC
TRBJ2-1 | TRBV9 | 16 | TRBD1 | . | CASSVTGTGTYNEQFF | TGTGCCAGCAGCGTTACCGGGACAGGGACATACAATGAGCAGTTCTTC
TRBJ2-7 | TRBV7-2 | 15 | TRBD2 | . | CASSLGGTSGDEQYF | TGTGCCAGCAGCTTGGGGGGGACTAGCGGGGACGAGCAGTACTTC
TRBJ2-7 | TRBV7-6 | 15 | TRBD2 | few | CASSEAPGGRYEQYF | TGTGCCAGCAGCGAGGCCCCGGGGGGGAGGTACGAGCAGTACTTC
TRBJ2-1 | TRBV3-1/TRBV3-2 | 13 | TRBD1 | few | CASSQRGRTEQFF | TGTGCCAGCAGCCAAAGGGGGCGGACTGAGCAGTTCTTC
TRBJ1-4 | TRBV2 | 15 | . | . | CASGVAGATNEKLFF | TGTGCCAGCGGGGTAGCGGGGGCAACTAATGAAAAACTGTTTTTT
TRBJ2-2 | TRBV27 | 14 | TRBD1 | . | CASRQGARSGELFF | TGTGCCAGCAGGCAGGGGGCGCGATCCGGGGAGCTGTTTTTT
TRBJ1-1 | TRBV30 | 13 | . | . | CAWSGARGTEAFF | TGTGCCTGGAGTGGAGCCCGGGGCACTGAAGCTTTCTTT
TRBJ1-3 | TRBV15 | 16 | . | . | CATSRGRGLRGNTIYF | TGTGCCACCAGCAGAGGTAGGGGCCTCCGAGGAAACACCATATATTTT
TRBJ1-2 | TRBV4-3 | 14 | TRBD1 | . | CASSRDRGVNGYTF | TGCGCCAGCAGCCGAGACAGGGGGGTGAATGGCTACACCTTC
TRBJ1-4 | TRBV27 | 14 | . | . | CASSLSVASLELFF | TGTGCCAGCAGTTTATCAGTAGCCTCCTTAGAACTGTTTTTT
TRBJ1-2 | TRBV10-3 | 13 | . | . | CAISPRDGAGYTF | TGTGCCATCAGCCCCAGGGATGGGGCTGGCTACACCTTC
TRBJ1-2 | TRBV18 | 17 | . | . | CASSPQAQTPRGYGYTF | TGTGCCAGCTCCCCCCAAGCACAGACCCCCCGGGGGTATGGCTACACCTTC
TRBJ1-6 | TRBV7-9 | 18 | TRBD1 | . | CASSPGTESPLNNSPLHF | TGTGCCAGCAGCCCTGGGACAGAGTCTCCCCTGAATAATTCACCCCTCCACTTT
TRBJ2-1 | TRBV6-2/TRBV6-3 | 16 | TRBD1 | . | CASSYWMGQGYNEQFF | TGTGCCAGCAGTTACTGGATGGGACAGGGGTACAATGAGCAGTTCTTC
TRBJ1-1 | TRBV5-6 | 14 | . | . | CASSLGTVNTEAFF | TGTGCCAGCAGCCTGGGTACAGTCAACACTGAAGCTTTCTTT
TRBJ2-2 | TRBV6-5 | 12 | . | once | CASSYILRELFF | TGTGCCAGCAGTTACATTCTCCGGGAGCTGTTTTTT
TRBJ1-1 | TRBV12-3/TRBV12-4 | 13 | TRBD1 | . | CASSRQGAGEAFF | TGTGCCAGCAGTCGACAGGGGGCTGGTGAAGCTTTCTTT
TRBJ2-2 | TRBV28 | 17 | TRBD1 | . | CASSFHGQGAGTGELFF | TGTGCCAGCAGTTTCCACGGACAGGGGGCAGGCACCGGGGAGCTGTTTTTT
TRBJ1-2 | TRBV5-1 | 17 | . | few | CASSLGRQVGANYGYTF | TGCGCCAGCAGCTTGGGGAGACAGGTTGGAGCTAACTATGGCTACACCTTC
TRBJ2-1 | TRBV4-1 | 18 | TRBD1 | . | CASSPPGQGRVSYNEQFF | TGCGCCAGCAGCCCCCCCGGACAGGGTCGAGTATCCTACAATGAGCAGTTCTTC
TRBJ1-6 | TRBV5-6 | 16 | TRBD1 | . | CASSTGTGVGNSPLHF | TGTGCCAGCAGCACCGGGACAGGGGTTGGGAATTCACCCCTCCACTTT